The 22 T cell receptor beta chains listed next were all sequenced from one sample in a study of T cell repertoires in cytomegalovirus infection. No antigen has been assigned to these receptors. TCRdb re-called the reads through MiXCR, storing one row per CDR3 protein. The data hold about 700,000 distinct CDR3 sequences, with roughly 33% observed a single time. The sequences come from cultured PBMCs, collected from culture after CMV antigen stimulation. The receptors were sampled from a human donor in good health (CMV status not recorded). Some clones in this sample may be carry-over from other donors' samples.

The chain links TRBV7-9 to TRBJ2-5, with 12 nucleotides matching TRBD2. The trim removed 4 bases at V and 5 bases at J, leaving 8 bases unmatched. CDR3 length: 16 amino acids. The germline V gene encodes CDR1 SEHNR and CDR2 FQNEAQ (reference sequence). CDR3 DNA sequence: TGTGCCAGCAGCTCAACTGGACTAGCGGGAATTGAGACCCAGTACTTC. Protein product: CASSSTGLAGIETQYF.

This rearrangement joins TRBV20-1 to TRBJ1-5; D unresolved. CDR1 is DFQATT and CDR2 is SNEGSKA in the germline V gene (reference sequence). This CDR3 has 15 residues. Deletions cut 2 bases from V and 6 bases from J, with 17 bases between. The CDR3 DNA reads TGCAGTGCTAGATCTTGGGTCCCGCCTGTTCAGCCCCAGCATTTT. Its protein is CSARSWVPPVQPQHF.

Ten or more counts support this clonotype. The chain is built from TRBV7-2 and TRBJ2-4, with TRBD2 matching over 8 bases. V dropped 1 base and J dropped 9; count of bases not matched to a gene: 11. CDR1 is SGHTA and CDR2 is FQGNSA in the germline V gene. There are 16 residues in the CDR3. CDR3 nucleotides: TGTGCCAGCAGCTTAGTTCGGGGGGGCCGTCTGGGCATTCAGTACTTC. It encodes CASSLVRGGRLGIQYF.

The chain carries TRBV28 and TRBJ2-2; D possibly corresponds to TRBD1 (6 bases). This CDR3 has 15 residues. Germline CDR1 MDHEN, CDR2 SYDVKM. V lost 7 bases and J lost 4, with 16 bases in between. The DNA for the CDR3 is TGTGCCAGCATGGATGGGGGCAGCTTCACCGGGGAGCTGTTTTTT. It encodes CASMDGGSFTGELFF.

V and J are TRBV19 and TRBJ1-5, with 7 bases aligning to TRBD1. The CDR3 consists of 14 residues. The germline V gene has CDR1 LNHDA and CDR2 SQIVND (reference sequence). The V and J ends lost 3 bases and 3 bases, in that order; junction bases with no gene match: 2. DNA of the CDR3: TGTGCCAGTAGTATGGGACAGACCAATCAGCCCCAGCATTTT. Encoded protein: CASSMGQTNQPQHF.

This clonotype occurred a few times. The chain is built from TRBV6-5 and TRBJ1-3; 7 bases match TRBD1. Looked up from germline, CDR1 is MNHEY and CDR2 is SVGAGI. Germline trimming cut 4 bases from V and 0 bases from J; bases unmatched to any gene: 6. The CDR3 loop spans 16 amino acids. CDR3 sequence: CASSSLQGSSGNTIYF. The CDR3 DNA reads as TGTGCCAGCAGTTCCCTACAGGGGAGCTCTGGAAACACCATATATTTT.

The CDR3 reads CASSLLPYGGGETQYF. The DNA for the CDR3 is TGTGCCAGCAGCTTATTACCATACGGGGGGGGAGAGACCCAGTACTTC. The gene calls are TRBV7-2 and TRBJ2-5; 8 bases map to TRBD2. With 2 bases clipped from V and 4 bases from J, the junction kept 9 bases outside the gene matches. Per the germline V gene, CDR1 is SGHTA and CDR2 is FQGNSA. CDR3 size: 16 residues.

This clonotype has more than one count but fewer than ten. This chain uses TRBV7-6 with TRBJ2-3; D is uncertain. Germline loops: CDR1 SGHVS, CDR2 FNYEAQ. The CDR3 consists of 16 residues. V was shortened by 4 bases and J by 0 bases, with 14 bases between the two germline ends. The CDR3 sequence is CASSSWRILSTDTQYF. The CDR3 DNA reads as TGTGCCAGCAGCTCGTGGCGGATACTAAGCACAGATACGCAGTATTTT.

The V call is TRBV7-2, the J call TRBJ2-3, with D uncertain. The germline gives CDR1 SGHTA, CDR2 FQGNSA. V was cut by 5 bases and J by 4 bases, with 10 bases left in between. This CDR3 contains 13 residues. CDR3 sequence reads: CASSPQAADTQYF. CDR3 in DNA: TGTGCCAGCAGCCCCCAGGCGGCAGATACGCAGTATTTT.

This clonotype was recorded many times. CDR3 sequence reads: CASSFQGGATEAFF. The CDR3 nucleotides read TGTGCCAGCAGCTTTCAGGGGGGGGCTACTGAAGCTTTCTTT. The rearrangement joins TRBV7-9 to TRBJ1-1, with TRBD1 matching 7 bases. The CDR3 is made up of 14 amino acids. The V segment lost 3 bases and the J segment 5 bases; nucleotides outside the gene matches: 6. The germline gives CDR1 SEHNR, CDR2 FQNEAQ (reference sequence).

This clonotype turned up a few times. The chain has TRBV4-2 and TRBJ2-7; tentative D call: TRBD1 (6 bases). V shed 3 bases and J shed 0 bases, with 15 bases lying between them. This CDR3 spans 16 amino acids. Germline assignment: CDR1 LGHNA and CDR2 YNFKEQ. The CDR3 reads CASSQGAGTNSYEQYF. Written as DNA, the CDR3 is TGTGCCAGCAGCCAGGGGGCCGGGACGAACTCCTACGAGCAGTACTTC.

This clonotype was observed a handful of times. The chain carries TRBV6-1 and TRBJ2-5; D is possibly TRBD2 (6 bases). The CDR3 runs 13 residues. Germline CDR1 and CDR2: MNHNS and SASEGT. Trimming stripped 3 bases from V and 5 bases from J, with 10 bases between. CDR3 bases: TGTGCCAGCAGTGATTGGCGGGGTGAGACCCAGTACTTC. Amino acid sequence: CASSDWRGETQYF.

The rearrangement links TRBV7-6 to TRBJ1-4; TRBD1 might be the D (5 bases). V dropped 1 base and J dropped 6 bases, with 15 bases sitting between them. The germline V gene has CDR1 SGHVS and CDR2 FNYEAQ. The CDR3 is made up of 16 amino acids. CDR3 loop: CASSLVSGQGDEKLFF. The CDR3 DNA reads TGTGCCAGCAGCTTAGTCTCAGGGCAGGGTGATGAAAAACTGTTTTTT.

Regarding this clonotype: A clone one base away is much larger, so this may be a read error. V gene TRBV7-2 combines with J gene TRBJ1-1; D possibly corresponds to TRBD1 (5 bases). The V end lost 0 bases, the J end lost 1 base, and 9 bases lay between the germline ends. The CDR3 is made up of 15 amino acids. Per the germline V gene, CDR1 is SGHTA and CDR2 is FQGNSA. The CDR3 is CASSLAGVGNTEAFF. The CDR3 DNA is TGTGCCAGCAGCTTAGCGGGGGTGGGGAACACTGAAGCTTTCTTT.

The chain links TRBV7-9 to TRBJ2-3; 7 bases fit TRBD2. Germline V lookup: CDR1 SEHNR, CDR2 FQNEAQ (reference sequence). The J segment lost 4 bases and the V segment lost 5 bases, leaving 9 bases of the junction unmatched. CDR3 size: 15 residues. CDR3 DNA sequence: TGTGCCAGCAGCCCGCCAGCGGGGATGTCAGATACGCAGTATTTT. Its translation is CASSPPAGMSDTQYF.

V and J are TRBV7-2 and TRBJ2-3; D not certain. CDR3 length equals 15 residues. V was pared by 1 base and J by 1 base, with 9 bases between. CDR1 and CDR2 (germline): SGHTA, FQGNSA. In DNA form, the CDR3 reads TGTGCCAGCAGCTTAGAATCTCGGGGCACAGATACGCAGTATTTT. It translates to CASSLESRGTDTQYF.

The chain carries TRBV7-2 and TRBJ1-3; TRBD1 is a possible D gene (6 bases). Germline CDR1 SGHTA, CDR2 FQGNSA. This CDR3 has 16 amino acids. Trimming took 5 bases from V and 8 from J, leaving 22 bases between them. DNA of the CDR3: TGTGCCAGCAGCCCCAGGGCGGGGGGGGCCGTACACACCATATATTTT. It codes for CASSPRAGGAVHTIYF.

This clonotype was observed a few times. The V gene is TRBV9, the J gene TRBJ2-1; 10 bases match TRBD2. Trimming at V came to 4 bases and at J to 9 bases, leaving 13 bases not matched to a gene. The CDR3 is 16 residues long. Germline CDR1 SGDLS, CDR2 YYNGEE. CDR3 sequence reads: CASSTSGRAKLGEQFF. In DNA form, the CDR3 reads TGTGCCAGCAGCACCAGCGGGAGGGCCAAGTTAGGTGAGCAGTTCTTC.

This clonotype was seen many times. The genes are TRBV7-6 and TRBJ2-5; TRBD2 aligns across 9 bases. The CDR3 has 18 residues. V lost 5 bases to trimming and J lost 1 base; unmatched junction nucleotides: 14. Germline lookup yields CDR1 SGHVS and CDR2 FNYEAQ. In DNA form, the CDR3 reads TGTGCCAGCAGCCCCATAGCGGGAGTGGGCTTTGTCCAAGAGACCCAGTACTTC. This sequence encodes CASSPIAGVGFVQETQYF.

The table lists this clonotype with many counts. The chain combines TRBV7-9 with TRBJ2-3, with D possibly being TRBD1 (5 bases). The germline CDR1 and CDR2 sequences are SEHNR and FQNEAQ (reference sequence). V lost 5 bases to trimming and J lost 6 bases, with 15 bases between them. The CDR3 extends over 14 amino acids. CDR3 DNA sequence: TGTGCCAGCAGCCTACAGGCCCTTGTTGATACGCAGTATTTT. It translates to CASSLQALVDTQYF.

The sample holds many counts of this clonotype. The chain employs TRBV7-6 and TRBJ2-5; D not certain. Germline CDR1 SGHVS, CDR2 FNYEAQ. The CDR3 sequence is 12 residues long. V lost 3 bases, J lost 3 bases, and 5 bases lay in between. The CDR3 region has the DNA TGTGCCAGCAGCTTCCTTGAAGAGACCCAGTACTTC. Residues: CASSFLEETQYF.

This chain connects TRBV7-4 to TRBJ2-2, with 9 bases identical to TRBD2. V lost 1 base to trimming and J lost 4 bases; unmatched junction nucleotides: 4. Germline loops: CDR1 SGHVT, CDR2 SQSDAQ. This CDR3 comprises 16 residues. The DNA of the CDR3 is TGTGCCAGCAGCTTAGGGGTTAGCGGGAGCACCGGGGAGCTGTTTTTT. Amino acid sequence: CASSLGVSGSTGELFF.